The 17 T cell receptor beta chains below were found in one sample sequenced in a study of graft-versus-host responses after intestinal transplantation. Assay: immunoSEQ multiplex PCR; the TCRdb copy retains only in-frame clones and omits some. The data hold tens of thousands of clones, with 89% observed a single time. Their cognate antigens are unknown. Sequencing was performed on unstimulated CD4+ T cells sorted from spleen or lymph node cells, taken before transplant. The source is a human donor who was the organ donor for an intestinal transplant.

CDR3 nucleotides: TGTGCCAGCAGCCTCCCAGGGGACGAAAAACTGTTTTTT. This codes for CASSLPGDEKLFF. The chain links TRBV5-4 to TRBJ1-4, with TRBD1 as a possible D gene (6 bases). CDR1 and CDR2 from the germline V gene are SGHNT and YYREEE (reference sequence). The CDR3 runs 13 residues. V was pared by 4 bases and J by 8 bases, with 12 bases between. Full variable domain (outside the CDR3, taken from reference TRBV5-4 and TRBJ1-4): ETGVTQSPTHLIKTRGQQVTLRCSSQSGHNTVSWYQQALGQGPQFIFQYYREEENGRGNFPPRFSGLQFPNYSSELNVNALELDDSALYLCASSLPGDEKLFFGSGTQLSVL.

The chain links TRBV7-2 to TRBJ2-7; 13 bases match TRBD2. The CDR3 contains 18 residues. Germline V CDR1 and CDR2: SGHTA, FQGNSA. V lost 3 bases and J lost 5; bases outside the gene matches: 13. DNA of the CDR3: TGTGCCAGCAGCTTCGGCAGGGGCCGACTAGCGGGAGGCCACGAGCAGTACTTC. This encodes CASSFGRGRLAGGHEQYF.

Of note for this clone: Other nucleotide sequences from this sample produce the same CDR3. The chain combines TRBV28 with TRBJ2-6; D might be TRBD1 (5 bases). CDR1 is MDHEN and CDR2 is SYDVKM in the germline V gene. With 1 base removed from V and 2 bases from J, the gap between germline ends came to 6 bases. The CDR3 has 15 amino acids. CDR3 nucleotide sequence: TGTGCCAGCAGTTTATCAGGGCCTGGGGCCAACGTCCTGACTTTC. Translation: CASSLSGPGANVLTF.

The chain uses TRBV7-8 and TRBJ2-7; perhaps TRBD1 as D (6 bases). The V gene's germline CDR1 is SGHVS and CDR2 FQNEAQ. This CDR3 region has 14 residues. Trimming cost V 2 bases and J 5 bases, with 13 bases left between them. CDR3 loop: CASSLTGYGHEQYF. The CDR3 DNA reads TGTGCCAGCAGCTTAACAGGGTACGGCCACGAGCAGTACTTC.

In nucleotides, the CDR3 is TGTGCCAGCAGCGCCGGGGGGAGCACTGAAGCTTTCTTT. Encoded protein: CASSAGGSTEAFF. The chain uses TRBV7-8 and TRBJ1-1; maybe TRBD1 (5 bases). The CDR3 runs 13 residues. V was trimmed by 5 bases and J by 4 bases, leaving 11 bases between them. The germline V gene encodes CDR1 SGHVS and CDR2 FQNEAQ.

This clone occurred a few times. V is TRBV4-3 and J is TRBJ1-1; TRBD1 matches 9 bases. Germline V gene lookup returns CDR1 LGHNA and CDR2 YSLEER. This CDR3 contains 14 residues. After removal of 2 bases from V and 4 bases from J, the junction contained 2 bases not matched to a gene. CDR3 loop: CASSQQTGGTEAFF. The CDR3 nucleotides read TGCGCCAGCAGCCAACAGACAGGGGGCACTGAAGCTTTCTTT.

The chain couples TRBV28 to TRBJ2-7; D possibly corresponds to TRBD1 (5 bases). Per the germline V gene, CDR1 is MDHEN and CDR2 is SYDVKM. The V end was cut by 6 bases, the J end by 0 bases, with 15 bases between. CDR3 size: 15 residues. Written as DNA, the CDR3 is TGTGCCAGCAGACCAGGGCTTGGATCCTCCTACGAGCAGTACTTC. Encoded protein: CASRPGLGSSYEQYF.

This chain connects TRBV18 to TRBJ2-7, with 8 bases identical to TRBD1. Germline lookup yields CDR1 KGHSH and CDR2 LQKENI. This CDR3 contains 18 residues. Losses at the gene ends were 6 bases for V and 3 bases for J; bases not matched to a gene: 19. CDR3 bases: TGTGCCAGCTCGCGAACCCCTACCGGGACAGGTCATAACTACGAGCAGTACTTC. Translation gives CASSRTPTGTGHNYEQYF. Variable domain in full (rest from reference TRBV18 and TRBJ2-7): NAGVMQNPRHLVRRRGQEARLRCSPMKGHSHVYWYRQLPEEGLKFMVYLQKENIIDESGMPKERFSAEFPKEGPSILRIQQVVRGDSAAYFCASSRTPTGTGHNYEQYFGPGTRLTVT.

The V and J genes are TRBV9 and TRBJ2-2; perhaps TRBD2 as D (6 bases). V shed 6 bases and J shed 7 bases, with 25 bases lying between them. CDR3 length equals 17 residues. Germline V gene lookup returns CDR1 SGDLS and CDR2 YYNGEE. In nucleotides, the CDR3 is TGTGCCAGCACCTCTTCTAGTCCGGGAGTGTTAGTCGGGGAGCTGTTTTTT. Translated, it gives CASTSSSPGVLVGELFF.

This clone appeared once. V is TRBV30 and J is TRBJ1-6; TRBD1 matches 7 bases. This CDR3 contains 15 residues. V was pared by 2 bases and J by 10 bases, with 11 bases of the junction left unmatched. Germline CDR1 GTSNPN, CDR2 SVGIG (reference sequence). The CDR3 region has the DNA TGTGCCTGGAGTCTCCACAGGGGAGGAGTATCACCCCTCCACTTT. Translating it yields CAWSLHRGGVSPLHF.

The chain is built from TRBV18 and TRBJ2-5, with D possibly matching TRBD1 (6 bases). The J call may be faulty, since TRBJ2-7 better matches the DNA end. Germline V gene sequence: CDR1 KGHSH, CDR2 LQKENI. This CDR3 has 14 residues. The CDR3 spells CASSLQGTAYEQYF. The CDR3 region has the DNA TGTGCCAGCTCATTACAGGGAACCGCCTACGAGCAGTACTTC.

This chain uses TRBV6-1 with TRBJ1-1; D is unresolved. CDR3 length equals 13 residues. Per germline, CDR1 MNHNS and CDR2 SASEGT. V shed 5 bases and J shed 8 bases, with 15 bases lying between them. CDR3 residues: CASSFTEFSEAFF. CDR3 nucleotide sequence: TGTGCCAGCAGTTTTACGGAGTTCTCCGAAGCTTTCTTT.

V and J are TRBV11-2 and TRBJ2-3; D not resolved. Germline loops: CDR1 SGHAT, CDR2 FQNNGV. Trimming left V 5 bases short and J 2 bases short, with 5 bases between. The CDR3 consists of 12 residues. The CDR3 loop is CASSPHTDTQYF. CDR3 nucleotides: TGTGCCAGCAGCCCCCACACAGATACGCAGTATTTT.

J is TRBJ1-5 and V is TRBV29-1; 7 nucleotides align to TRBD1. The CDR3 totals 14 residues. Per the germline V gene, CDR1 is SQVTM and CDR2 is ANQGSEA. V lost 0 bases and J lost 1; bases outside the gene matches: 0. CDR3 DNA sequence: TGCAGCGTTGAAGAGACAGGGAGCAATCAGCCCCAGCATTTT. It yields the protein CSVEETGSNQPQHF.

The chain combines TRBV5-1 with TRBJ2-7, with a weak D call TRBD2 (6 bases). Looked up from germline, CDR1 is SGHRS and CDR2 is YFSETQ. Trimming removed 4 bases at V and 0 bases at J, with 14 bases between. The CDR3 covers 15 residues. The CDR3 loop reads CASSPGDGSSYEQYF. The CDR3 DNA reads as TGCGCCAGCAGCCCTGGCGACGGGAGCTCCTACGAGCAGTACTTC.

In the case of this clone: The same CDR3 is also encoded by other DNA sequences in this sample. The chain uses TRBV7-2 and TRBJ2-3, with D hard to call. V was pared by 5 bases and J by 2 bases, with 5 bases between. Germline-derived CDR1 and CDR2 are SGHTA and FQGNSA. CDR3 length equals 12 residues. The CDR3 DNA reads TGTGCCAGCAGCCTGTACACAGATACGCAGTATTTT. It encodes CASSLYTDTQYF.

The rearrangement joins TRBV19 to TRBJ2-2; 8 positions agree with TRBD2. Per the germline V gene, CDR1 is LNHDA and CDR2 is SQIVND (reference sequence). J gave up 2 bases and V 11 bases, and 7 bases lay outside the gene matches. The CDR3 is 14 amino acids. In nucleotides, the CDR3 is TGTGCCGCTGGAGCGGGGGTCAACACCGGGGAGCTGTTTTTT. This encodes CAAGAGVNTGELFF.